A single sample gave rise to the 28 T cell receptor beta chains below, sequenced in a study of blood T cell repertoires in COVID-19. Repertoires were generated with immunoSEQ multiplex PCR, while TCRdb's copy carries only in-frame clones and drops some. The sample carries approximately 200,000 clones, roughly 80% recorded once. Sequencing was performed on PBMCs or T cells enriched from blood (not recorded which). The receptors were gathered from a man between 35 and 55 years old who had recovered from COVID-19.

The chain uses TRBV5-6 and TRBJ1-1, with 7 positions matching TRBD1. Germline values: CDR1 SGHDT, CDR2 YYEEEE. The J segment lost 5 bases and the V segment lost 3 bases, leaving 10 bases of the junction unmatched. The CDR3 has 15 residues. The CDR3 DNA reads as TGTGCCAGCAGCTCAAACAGGGGAGGTAGGACTGAAGCTTTCTTT. It encodes CASSSNRGGRTEAFF. Full variable domain (rest looked up from reference TRBV5-6 and TRBJ1-1): DAGVTQSPTHLIKTRGQQVTLRCSPKSGHDTVSWYQQALGQGPQFIFQYYEEEERQRGNFPDRFSGHQFPNYSSELNVNALLLGDSALYLCASSSNRGGRTEAFFGQGTRLTVV.

The V call is TRBV30, the J call TRBJ1-1, with no clear D. The CDR3 extends over 14 amino acids. V lost 2 bases to trimming and J lost 0 bases, with 10 bases between them. Germline V CDR1 and CDR2: GTSNPN, SVGIG (reference sequence). CDR3 residues: CAWSRGELNTEAFF. For the CDR3, the DNA is TGTGCCTGGAGTAGAGGAGAACTGAACACTGAAGCTTTCTTT.

This clone was observed a few times. V is TRBV5-4 and J is TRBJ2-1; TRBD1 matches 7 bases. CDR3 size: 16 residues. Losses at the gene ends were 4 bases for V and 6 bases for J; bases not matched to a gene: 13. Germline V gene lookup returns CDR1 SGHNT and CDR2 YYREEE (reference sequence). CDR3 sequence reads: CASSPDMGQSSNEQFF. For the CDR3, the DNA is TGTGCCAGCAGCCCGGATATGGGACAGTCTAGCAATGAGCAGTTCTTC.

The table lists this clone with a count of one. V usage is TRBV6-4 and J usage is TRBJ2-1; 9 bases align to TRBD1. V gave up 5 bases and J gave up 1 base; unmatched junction bases: 3. CDR3 length: 15 residues. Germline CDR1 MRHNA, CDR2 SNTAGT. The CDR3, as DNA: TGTGCCAGCAGTCCCGGGACAGGGTCCTACAATGAGCAGTTCTTC. This translates into CASSPGTGSYNEQFF.

The J gene is TRBJ1-4, the V gene TRBV18; 8 nucleotides align to TRBD1. Germline values: CDR1 KGHSH, CDR2 LQKENI. V gave up 8 bases and J gave up 8 bases; unmatched junction bases: 10. This CDR3 spans 14 amino acids. This chain's CDR3 is CASRRGTGEEKLFF. The CDR3 DNA follows: TGTGCCAGCAGACGGGGGACAGGCGAGGAAAAACTGTTTTTT. The variable domain in full, completed from reference TRBV18 and TRBJ1-4, reads NAGVMQNPRHLVRRRGQEARLRCSPMKGHSHVYWYRQLPEEGLKFMVYLQKENIIDESGMPKERFSAEFPKEGPSILRIQQVVRGDSAAYFCASRRGTGEEKLFFGSGTQLSVL.

This clone was picked up a small number of times. The chain recombines TRBV7-8 with TRBJ1-5; D unresolved. V was clipped by 2 bases and J by 5 bases, with 13 bases between them. The CDR3 loop spans 15 amino acids. Germline values: CDR1 SGHVS, CDR2 FQNEAQ. Here the CDR3 reads CASSLSGATYQPQHF. The CDR3 DNA reads as TGTGCCAGCAGCTTAAGCGGAGCCACATATCAGCCCCAGCATTTT.

This clone turned up a few times. Additional DNA sequences in this sample encode the identical CDR3. The chain has TRBV7-2 and TRBJ1-3, with 8 bases fitting TRBD1. Germline loops: CDR1 SGHTA, CDR2 FQGNSA. Unmatched junction bases numbered 16, after V lost 4 bases and J lost 5 bases. There are 18 residues in the CDR3. This CDR3 is CASSYSRWQGAGRNTIYF. For the CDR3, the DNA is TGTGCCAGCAGCTACTCAAGATGGCAGGGGGCGGGGCGAAACACCATATATTTT.

This clone was seen a few times. This chain connects TRBV21-1 to TRBJ2-1; the table's D call TRBD2 went unverified against the DNA. TRBV21-1 has pseudogene status. The length of the CDR3 is 14 residues. CDR3 coding DNA: TGTGCCAGCAGCGGCGGAAGCTCCTACAATGAGCAGTTCTTC. This gives the protein CASSGGSSYNEQFF.

The genes are TRBV6-5 and TRBJ1-5, with 12 bases aligning to TRBD1. Germline V gene sequence: CDR1 MNHEY, CDR2 SVGAGI. V was clipped by 6 bases and J by 9 bases; unmatched bases: 6. This CDR3 comprises 14 residues. This chain's CDR3 is CASSRDRGLRPQHF. The CDR3 coding sequence is TGTGCCAGCAGCAGGGACAGGGGGCTACGGCCCCAGCATTTT.

This clone was seen once. V is TRBV15 and J is TRBJ2-7, with 7 bases identical to TRBD1. CDR3 length: 12 amino acids. Looked up from germline, CDR1 is LNHNV and CDR2 is YYDKDF (reference sequence). J gave up 5 bases and V 11 bases, and 9 bases lay outside the gene matches. The CDR3 nucleotides read TGTGCCGCCGCGACAGGGTTTAACGAGCAGTACTTC. Translated, it gives CAAATGFNEQYF.

This chain uses TRBV4-3 with TRBJ2-2; tentative D call: TRBD1 (6 bases). Germline CDR1 is LGHNA and CDR2 is YSLEER. V was cut by 7 bases and J by 7 bases, with 16 bases left in between. The CDR3 is made up of 14 amino acids. CDR3 DNA sequence: TGCGCCAGCACATCTGGCAGGGGAATCGGGGAGCTGTTTTTT. It translates to CASTSGRGIGELFF.

Written as DNA, the CDR3 is TGTGCCAGCAGTCATTCCGGGACAGGGCTCAATCAGCCCCAGCATTTT. The encoded protein is CASSHSGTGLNQPQHF. The J gene is TRBJ1-5, the V gene TRBV28; 9 nucleotides align to TRBD1. CDR1 and CDR2 from the germline V gene are MDHEN and SYDVKM. CDR3 length: 16 residues. V was pared by 5 bases and J by 3 bases, with 8 bases of the junction left unmatched.

The chain uses TRBV7-9 and TRBJ1-5, with 7 bases that match TRBD1. The CDR3 covers 14 residues. Germline V gene data show CDR1 as SEHNR and CDR2 as FQNEAQ (reference sequence). V dropped 10 bases and J dropped 0; count of bases not matched to a gene: 6. The CDR3 loop reads CATAGQNSNQPQHF. CDR3 sequence (DNA): TGTGCCACGGCGGGACAGAATAGCAATCAGCCCCAGCATTTT.

CDR3 region: CASSLGDRVVEQYF. As DNA, the CDR3 is TGTGCCAGCAGCTTAGGGGACAGGGTGGTCGAGCAGTACTTC. This chain links TRBV7-9 with TRBJ2-7, with 9 bases fitting TRBD1. Germline V gives CDR1 SEHNR, CDR2 FQNEAQ (reference sequence). V trimming: 1 base; J trimming: 6 bases; junction bases outside the gene matches: 4. The CDR3 runs 14 residues.

This clone was picked up a small number of times. This chain links TRBV6-2 or TRBV6-3 with TRBJ2-3, with 7 positions matching TRBD2. The J segment lost 3 bases and the V segment lost 0 bases, leaving 6 bases of the junction unmatched. The germline gives CDR1 MNHEY, CDR2 SVGEGT. The CDR3 sequence is 16 residues long. Here the CDR3 reads CASSYSLGLGTDTQYF. The CDR3 nucleotides are TGTGCCAGCAGTTACTCGTTAGGACTAGGAACAGATACGCAGTATTTT.

The rearrangement joins TRBV3-1 (or the pseudogene TRBV3-2) to TRBJ2-1; D not certain. This CDR3 spans 11 amino acids. The ends were cut back, 3 bases at V and 10 bases at J, with 7 bases in the middle. The germline V gene has CDR1 LGHDT and CDR2 YNNKEL (reference sequence). This CDR3 reads CASSQLEEQFF. DNA of the CDR3: TGTGCCAGCAGCCAGTTGGAGGAGCAGTTCTTC.

The sample holds one count of this clone. The V call is TRBV9, the J call TRBJ1-6; 8 bases are a match to TRBD1. The CDR3 has 17 amino acids. Trimming removed 2 bases from V and 0 bases from J; junction bases left unmatched: 4. Germline values: CDR1 SGDLS, CDR2 YYNGEE. The CDR3 sequence: CASSVGQARSYNSPLHF. The CDR3 DNA reads as TGTGCCAGCAGCGTGGGACAGGCCCGCTCCTATAATTCACCCCTCCACTTT.

The chain recombines TRBV7-8 with TRBJ1-4, with D hard to call. Germline V gene lookup returns CDR1 SGHVS and CDR2 FQNEAQ. CDR3 length equals 14 residues. V was cut by 1 base and J by 3 bases, with 6 bases left in between. The DNA of the CDR3 is TGTGCCAGCAGCTTAGTAGAGGCTAATGAAAAACTGTTTTTT. It is translated as CASSLVEANEKLFF.

The V call is TRBV30, the J call TRBJ1-2; the D gene is possibly TRBD1 (6 bases). Germline CDR1 reads GTSNPN; CDR2 reads SVGIG (reference sequence). Trimming took off 2 bases at V and 7 bases at J, with 8 bases between the two ends. The CDR3 is 11 residues long. Written as DNA, the CDR3 is TGTGCCTGGAGTTCAGGGGTTGGCTACACCTTC. Protein product: CAWSSGVGYTF.

The gene calls are TRBV6-2 or TRBV6-3 and TRBJ2-1, with TRBD2 matching 10 bases. The length of the CDR3 is 17 residues. In germline, CDR1 is MNHEY, CDR2 SVGEGT. Unmatched junction bases numbered 5, after V lost 2 bases and J lost 1 base. CDR3 residues: CASSYVASGSSYNEQFF. In nucleotides, the CDR3 is TGTGCCAGCAGTTACGTGGCTAGCGGGAGTTCCTACAATGAGCAGTTCTTC.

The rearrangement joins TRBV25-1 to TRBJ1-1, with D unresolved. CDR3 length equals 12 residues. Germline loops: CDR1 MGHDK, CDR2 SYGVNS. Deletions cut 6 bases from V and 5 bases from J, with 10 bases between. As DNA, the CDR3 is TGTGCCAGCAGCTACAGAGGGACTGAAGCTTTCTTT. It specifies CASSYRGTEAFF.

This clone was recorded a few times. V and J are TRBV6-1 and TRBJ2-5; TRBD2 matches 7 bases. In germline, CDR1 is MNHNS, CDR2 SASEGT. V lost 3 bases, J lost 3 bases, and 1 base stayed unmatched. The CDR3 consists of 13 residues. CDR3 in amino acids: CASSDLAEETQYF. Written as DNA, the CDR3 is TGTGCCAGCAGTGACCTAGCGGAAGAGACCCAGTACTTC.

The chain couples TRBV18 to TRBJ2-2, with D possibly matching TRBD1 (6 bases). The CDR3 contains 15 residues. V lost 3 bases to trimming and J lost 4 bases, with 12 bases between them. Germline V lookup: CDR1 KGHSH, CDR2 LQKENI. CDR3 nucleotide sequence: TGTGCCAGCTCACCCCCATGGGGGCGCACCGGGGAGCTGTTTTTT. This gives the protein CASSPPWGRTGELFF. The complete variable domain, with remaining parts taken from reference TRBV18 and TRBJ2-2, reads NAGVMQNPRHLVRRRGQEARLRCSPMKGHSHVYWYRQLPEEGLKFMVYLQKENIIDESGMPKERFSAEFPKEGPSILRIQQVVRGDSAAYFCASSPPWGRTGELFFGEGSRLTVL.

J is TRBJ2-1 and V is TRBV7-2, with TRBD2 identical over 11 bases. CDR1 is SGHTA and CDR2 is FQGNSA in the germline V gene. V shed 5 bases and J 3 bases; nucleotides not matched to a gene: 3. The CDR3 is 15 residues long. The CDR3 DNA sequence: TGTGCCAGCAGCCCGACTAGCGGGAACTACAATGAGCAGTTCTTC. This codes for CASSPTSGNYNEQFF. The whole variable domain, remainder taken from reference TRBV7-2 and TRBJ2-1, is GAGVSQSPSNKVTEKGKDVELRCDPISGHTALYWYRQSLGQGLEFLIYFQGNSAPDKSGLPSDRFSAERTGGSVSTLTIQRTQQEDSAVYLCASSPTSGNYNEQFFGPGTRLTVL.

The chain uses TRBV4-2 and TRBJ2-3; 7 bases line up with TRBD2. From germline, CDR1 is LGHNA and CDR2 YNFKEQ. J lost 5 bases, V lost 0 bases, and 14 bases had no gene match. The CDR3 is 18 amino acids. The CDR3 region is CASSQDPGGRGRGDTQYF. The CDR3 nucleotides read TGTGCCAGCAGCCAAGATCCCGGGGGGAGGGGTCGGGGAGATACGCAGTATTTT.

The chain joins TRBV3-1 (or the pseudogene TRBV3-2) to TRBJ2-7, with D possibly being TRBD2 (5 bases). Germline CDR1 is LGHDT and CDR2 is YNNKEL (reference sequence). The germline V and J ends were trimmed by 0 bases and 2 bases, with 14 bases remaining between them. The CDR3 covers 16 residues. In DNA, the CDR3 is TGTGCCAGCAGCCAAGATCATTCGGGAATAACCTACGAGCAGTACGTC. Protein: CASSQDHSGITYEQYV.

This chain joins TRBV11-1 and TRBJ1-1; D ambiguous. The ends were cut back, 0 bases at V and 10 bases at J, with 15 bases in the middle. The length of the CDR3 is 14 residues. Germline assignment: CDR1 SGHAT and CDR2 FQDESV (reference sequence). CDR3 in amino acids: CASSLAHRSEGAFF. The DNA for the CDR3 is TGTGCCAGCAGCTTAGCGCACAGATCGGAGGGAGCTTTCTTT.

The DNA for the CDR3 is TGTGCCAGCAGCTTAGGAGGGCTCTCCTACGAGCAGTACGTC. Translated: CASSLGGLSYEQYV. V is TRBV7-2 and J is TRBJ2-7; a weak D match, TRBD2 (5 bases). Trimming stripped 1 base from V and 0 bases from J, with 7 bases between. The CDR3 is made up of 14 amino acids. CDR1 and CDR2 (germline): SGHTA, FQGNSA.